The 19 T cell receptor beta chains reported below all come from one sample, sequenced in a study of patients and donors after allogeneic stem cell transplantation. TCRdb re-analysed the RT-PCR reads in MiXCR, keeping a single row per CDR3 protein. The sample lists hundreds of thousands of distinct CDR3 sequences; around 16% were seen once. Sample: blood, either unsorted or a sorted T cell fraction (not recorded which). These receptors were collected from a human donor who was either an allogeneic HSCT recipient or a stem cell or donor lymphocyte infusion donor (not recorded which). It is not recorded whose cells these are; they may come from a transplant donor.

This clonotype was observed a handful of times. V gene TRBV7-8 combines with J gene TRBJ2-1; no clear D. The CDR3 contains 12 residues. The germline V and J ends were trimmed by 3 bases and 7 bases, with 7 bases remaining between them. The germline V gene has CDR1 SGHVS and CDR2 FQNEAQ. CDR3: CASSFDGNEQFF. The CDR3 DNA is TGTGCCAGCAGCTTCGACGGGAATGAGCAGTTCTTC.

The chain combines TRBV15 with TRBJ1-1; D is perhaps TRBD1 (6 bases). This CDR3 comprises 13 residues. From germline, CDR1 is LNHNV and CDR2 YYDKDF (reference sequence). The ends were cut back, 7 bases at V and 5 bases at J, with 14 bases in the middle. CDR3 loop: CATNLQGGTEAFF. CDR3 DNA sequence: TGTGCCACCAACTTACAGGGAGGAACTGAAGCTTTCTTT.

At least ten counts were recorded for this clonotype. The rearrangement uses TRBV12-3 or TRBV12-4 and TRBJ1-2; no clear D. Trimming left V 5 bases short and J 4 bases short, with 17 bases between. The CDR3 has 15 amino acids. The CDR3 reads CASSPSRLGPYGYTF. Written as DNA, the CDR3 is TGTGCCAGCAGTCCCTCCAGACTCGGCCCCTATGGCTACACCTTC.

This clonotype turned up a few times. The chain employs TRBV12-3 or TRBV12-4 and TRBJ1-3; the D is unclear. The CDR3 is 15 residues long. V dropped 7 bases and J dropped 6 bases, with 19 bases sitting between them. CDR3 protein: CASTPTWTAPNTIYF. The CDR3 nucleotides are TGTGCCAGCACCCCTACTTGGACCGCCCCAAACACCATATATTTT.

This clonotype was detected a few times. The chain recombines TRBV4-1 with TRBJ2-7; weak D call: TRBD1 (7 bases). Trimming left V 1 base short and J 0 bases short, with 13 bases between. This CDR3 spans 16 amino acids. Germline CDR1 is MGHRA and CDR2 is YSYEKL. The DNA for the CDR3 is TGCGCCAGCAGCCAAGTAGCGGACAGGAGCTCCTACGAGCAGTACTTC. Translation gives CASSQVADRSSYEQYF.

In this sample, this clonotype turned up many times. The chain joins TRBV7-2 to TRBJ2-1; 13 bases align to TRBD2. Trimming at V came to 6 bases and at J to 4 bases, leaving 6 bases not matched to a gene. The CDR3 runs to 16 residues. Germline CDR1 is SGHTA and CDR2 is FQGNSA. CDR3 in amino acids: CASRAGTSGKYNEQFF. CDR3 coding DNA: TGTGCCAGCAGAGCCGGGACTAGCGGGAAGTACAATGAGCAGTTCTTC. Drawing the rest from reference TRBV7-2 and TRBJ2-1, the complete variable domain is GAGVSQSPSNKVTEKGKDVELRCDPISGHTALYWYRQSLGQGLEFLIYFQGNSAPDKSGLPSDRFSAERTGGSVSTLTIQRTQQEDSAVYLCASRAGTSGKYNEQFFGPGTRLTVL.

Ten or more counts support this clonotype. The V gene is TRBV12-3 or TRBV12-4, the J gene TRBJ2-2; TRBD1 matches at 9 bases. This CDR3 spans 15 amino acids. V lost 5 bases to trimming and J lost 6 bases; unmatched junction nucleotides: 7. The CDR3 nucleotides are TGTGCCAGCAGTCGGGGGACAGGGTTTTCCGGGGAGCTGTTTTTT. Amino acid sequence: CASSRGTGFSGELFF.

This clonotype was found many times. The chain joins TRBV7-2 to TRBJ2-7; 11 bases are a match to TRBD2. This CDR3 spans 14 amino acids. V was pared by 3 bases and J by 6 bases, with 4 bases of the junction left unmatched. Germline V gene lookup returns CDR1 SGHTA and CDR2 FQGNSA. Here the CDR3 reads CASSFKTSGVEQYF. CDR3 nucleotide sequence: TGTGCCAGCAGCTTTAAGACTAGCGGGGTCGAGCAGTACTTC.

The CDR3 nucleotides read TGCAGTGCTAGTGGGACTAGCGGGACCAATGAGCAGTTCTTC. It translates to CSASGTSGTNEQFF. This chain joins TRBV20-1 and TRBJ2-1; 13 positions match TRBD2. This CDR3 has 14 amino acids. Germline CDR1 DFQATT, CDR2 SNEGSKA (reference sequence). The V gene end was trimmed by 3 bases and the J gene end by 6 bases; junction bases not matched to a gene: 2.

This clonotype was detected only a few times. This chain joins TRBV10-2 and TRBJ1-1, with TRBD1 matching 9 bases. The V gene end was trimmed by 0 bases and the J gene end by 0 bases; junction bases not matched to a gene: 5. In germline, CDR1 is WSHSY, CDR2 SAAADI. The CDR3 consists of 17 residues. In DNA form, the CDR3 reads TGCGCCAGCAGTGAGTCATCTGGGACAGGGTTGAACACTGAAGCTTTCTTT. It codes for CASSESSGTGLNTEAFF.

CDR3 in DNA: TGTGCCAGCAGCCCTCAGAGAGGGTTTGGCTACACCTTC. Protein product: CASSPQRGFGYTF. The chain has TRBV11-2 and TRBJ1-2; no clear D. Germline V CDR1 and CDR2: SGHAT, FQNNGV. With 5 bases removed from V and 7 bases from J, the gap between germline ends came to 14 bases. The CDR3 contains 13 residues.

This rearrangement joins TRBV5-5 to TRBJ2-2, with 7 bases matching TRBD1. Germline-derived CDR1 and CDR2 are SGHKS and YYEKEE (reference sequence). There are 14 residues in the CDR3. With V trimmed by 4 bases and J by 6 bases, 6 bases remained unmatched. CDR3 loop: CASSLTGVAGELFF. CDR3 nucleotides: TGTGCCAGCAGCCTCACAGGGGTAGCCGGGGAGCTGTTTTTT.

Turning to this clonotype: A junction boundary mismatches the germline segment, possibly from a read error. The genes are TRBV7-2 and TRBJ2-1; 13 nucleotides line up with TRBD2. The CDR3 runs to 13 residues. Germline V gives CDR1 SGHTA, CDR2 FQGNSA. CDR3 region: CASSPGLAGVLVF. For the CDR3, the DNA is TGTGCCAGCAGCCCAGGACTAGCGGGGGTGTTGGTCTTC.

V gene TRBV4-1 combines with J gene TRBJ2-1, with 13 positions matching TRBD2. Germline V gene data show CDR1 as MGHRA and CDR2 as YSYEKL. J gave up 7 bases and V 1 base, and 16 bases lay outside the gene matches. The CDR3 sequence is 20 residues long. The CDR3 DNA follows: TGCGCCAGCAGCCAAGCCGGGTTAACTCGGACTAGCGGGAGTCCAAATGAGCAGTTCTTC. It translates to CASSQAGLTRTSGSPNEQFF.

This chain links TRBV27 with TRBJ2-7; TRBD1 aligns across 8 bases. Unmatched junction bases numbered 10, after V lost 4 bases and J lost 2 bases. The CDR3 contains 16 residues. Germline CDR1 is MNHEY and CDR2 is SMNVEV (reference sequence). The CDR3: CASSWTGYSPAYEQYF. CDR3 bases: TGTGCCAGCAGTTGGACAGGGTACTCCCCCGCCTACGAGCAGTACTTC.

This clonotype appeared a few times. The chain combines TRBV24-1 with TRBJ2-1, with D possibly being TRBD2 (5 bases). V gave up 3 bases and J gave up 3 bases, with 8 bases separating them. Per germline, CDR1 KGHDR and CDR2 SFDVKD. There are 14 residues in the CDR3. The CDR3 DNA follows: TGTGCCACCAGTGATCGGGAATTCTACAATGAGCAGTTCTTC. It is translated as CATSDREFYNEQFF.

This chain joins TRBV6-1 and TRBJ2-7; no clear D. The CDR3 runs to 15 residues. The V end was cut by 8 bases, the J end by 5 bases, with 22 bases between. The V gene's germline CDR1 is MNHNS and CDR2 SASEGT. The CDR3 here is CASETYPTGDDEQYF. CDR3 nucleotides: TGTGCCAGCGAAACCTACCCCACTGGGGATGACGAGCAGTACTTC.

This clonotype was counted many times. This rearrangement joins TRBV10-3 to TRBJ2-7; 7 bases line up with TRBD1. The CDR3 is 14 amino acids. Germline-derived CDR1 and CDR2 are ENHRY and SYGVKD. The J segment lost 2 bases and the V segment lost 10 bases, leaving 11 bases of the junction unmatched. CDR3 coding DNA: TGTGCCAACGCGGACAACGACAGGGCCTACGAGCAGTACTTC. Protein: CANADNDRAYEQYF.

This clonotype was detected a few times. CDR3 sequence reads: CAISQVNEQYF. CDR3 nucleotides: TGTGCCATCAGCCAGGTAAACGAGCAGTACTTC. The chain employs TRBV10-3 and TRBJ2-7; D unclear. The germline CDR1 and CDR2 sequences are ENHRY and SYGVKD. The V end was cut by 6 bases, the J end by 5 bases, with 8 bases between. This CDR3 comprises 11 residues.